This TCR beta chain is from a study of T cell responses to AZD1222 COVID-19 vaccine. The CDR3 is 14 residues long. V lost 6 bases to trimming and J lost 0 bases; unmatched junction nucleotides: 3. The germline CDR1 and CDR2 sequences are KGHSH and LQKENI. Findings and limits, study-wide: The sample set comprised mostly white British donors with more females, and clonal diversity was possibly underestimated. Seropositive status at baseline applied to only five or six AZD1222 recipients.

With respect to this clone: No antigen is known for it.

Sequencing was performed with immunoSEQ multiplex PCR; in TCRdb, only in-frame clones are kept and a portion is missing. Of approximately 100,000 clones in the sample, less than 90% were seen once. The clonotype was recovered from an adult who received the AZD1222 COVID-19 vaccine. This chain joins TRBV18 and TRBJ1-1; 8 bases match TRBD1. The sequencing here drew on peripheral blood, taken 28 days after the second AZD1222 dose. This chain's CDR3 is CASSGQEMNTEAFF. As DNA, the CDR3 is TGTGCCAGCTCGGGACAGGAGATGAACACTGAAGCTTTCTTT. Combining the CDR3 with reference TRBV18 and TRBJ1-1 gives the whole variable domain NAGVMQNPRHLVRRRGQEARLRCSPMKGHSHVYWYRQLPEEGLKFMVYLQKENIIDESGMPKERFSAEFPKEGPSILRIQQVVRGDSAAYFCASSGQEMNTEAFFGQGTRLTVV.